These 16 T cell receptor beta chains originate from one sample sequenced in a study of blood T cells in healthy people across ages. Using a J-beta primer mix together with a sample-barcoded 5' primer, a second PCR was run for roughly 7 to 12 cycles. MiXCR was run by TCRdb on the 5' RACE reads, yielding one entry per CDR3 protein. Found here are hundreds of thousands of distinct CDR3 sequences, about 55% of them singletons; the top ten hold approximately 40%. Sequencing was carried out using blood. The receptors come from a man of 80 years or more in good health.

This chain connects TRBV3-1 to TRBJ1-2; D remains ambiguous. Looked up from germline, CDR1 is LGHDT and CDR2 is YNNKEL (reference sequence). Trimming stripped 4 bases from V and 2 bases from J, with 11 bases between. The length of the CDR3 is 14 residues. Here the CDR3 reads CASSPVLENYGYTF. DNA for the CDR3: TGTGCCAGCAGCCCAGTTCTCGAAAACTATGGCTACACCTTC.

This sequence joins TRBV11-2 and TRBJ1-6, with D possibly being TRBD1 (6 bases). This CDR3 comprises 18 residues. Germline V CDR1 and CDR2: SGHAT, FQNNGV. V was trimmed by 0 bases and J by 9 bases, leaving 21 bases between them. The CDR3: CASSLDEWSRGGGSPLHF. Written as DNA, the CDR3 is TGTGCCAGCAGCTTAGATGAGTGGAGCAGGGGAGGTGGTTCACCCCTCCACTTT.

The J gene is TRBJ2-7, the V gene TRBV20-1, with no clear D. The J call may be faulty, since TRBJ2-5 better matches the DNA end. The CDR3 sequence is 14 residues long. The germline V gene has CDR1 DFQATT and CDR2 SNEGSKA (reference sequence). Written as DNA, the CDR3 is TGCAGTGCTAGAGATCTGCGACTTGGGGAGACCCAGTACTTC. It codes for CSARDLRLGETQYF.

This clonotype has more than one count but fewer than ten. The J gene is TRBJ2-7, the V gene TRBV7-3; 9 nucleotides match TRBD2. This CDR3 is 15 amino acids long. The V gene's germline CDR1 is SGHTA and CDR2 FQGTGA. The ends lost 5 bases at V and 5 bases at J; junction bases unmatched: 10. The CDR3, as DNA: TGTGCCAGCAGCCCCGTAGCGGGAGATAGGGACGAGCAGTACTTC. It yields the protein CASSPVAGDRDEQYF. Full variable domain (rest looked up from reference TRBV7-3 and TRBJ2-7): GAGVSQTPSNKVTEKGKYVELRCDPISGHTALYWYRQSLGQGPEFLIYFQGTGAADDSGLPNDRFFAVRPEGSVSTLKIQRTERGDSAVYLCASSPVAGDRDEQYFGPGTRLTVT.

In regard to this clonotype: This clone may be a read error of a much larger clone one base away. The chain has TRBV7-2 and TRBJ2-3; D tentatively fits TRBD1 or TRBD2 (5 bases each). This CDR3 has 15 amino acids. Germline loops: CDR1 SGHTA, CDR2 FQGNSA. In nucleotides, the CDR3 is TGCGCCAGCAGCTTGGTAGGGTCGAGGGGAGATACGCAGTATTTT. It translates to CASSLVGSRGDTQYF. Variable domain in full (rest from reference TRBV7-2 and TRBJ2-3): GAGVSQSPSNKVTEKGKDVELRCDPISGHTALYWYRQSLGQGLEFLIYFQGNSAPDKSGLPSDRFSAERTGGSVSTLTIQRTQQEDSAVYLCASSLVGSRGDTQYFGPGTRLTVL.

The chain joins TRBV7-2 to TRBJ2-5; 13 bases agree with TRBD2. Germline V gene data show CDR1 as SGHTA and CDR2 as FQGNSA. The CDR3 is 16 amino acids. With V trimmed by 4 bases and J by 11 bases, 13 bases remained unmatched. CDR3: CASSSAGTSGIYEQYF. For the CDR3, the DNA is TGTGCCAGCAGCTCAGCAGGGACTAGCGGGATCTATGAGCAGTACTTC. The complete variable domain, with remaining parts taken from reference TRBV7-2 and TRBJ2-5, reads GAGVSQSPSNKVTEKGKDVELRCDPISGHTALYWYRQSLGQGLEFLIYFQGNSAPDKSGLPSDRFSAERTGGSVSTLTIQRTQQEDSAVYLCASSSAGTSGIYEQYFGPGTRLLVL.

The chain employs TRBV5-6 and TRBJ2-5; 7 bases fit TRBD1. CDR1 is SGHDT and CDR2 is YYEEEE in the germline V gene. J was trimmed by 9 bases and V by 4 bases; bases with no gene match: 15. The CDR3 is 15 amino acids. This chain's CDR3 is CASSRSGGSIVAQYF. The CDR3 DNA reads as TGTGCCAGCAGCCGCTCAGGGGGAAGCATTGTGGCCCAGTACTTC.

In DNA form, the CDR3 reads TGTGCCAGCTCACCTCCCCCTAGCGGGAGGATGGAGACCCAGTACTTC. Protein sequence: CASSPPPSGRMETQYF. The chain has TRBV18 and TRBJ2-5; 11 nucleotides agree with TRBD2. The germline gives CDR1 KGHSH, CDR2 LQKENI. The CDR3 spans 16 residues. V lost 3 bases to trimming and J lost 5 bases; unmatched junction nucleotides: 8. The full variable domain, rest sourced from reference TRBV18 and TRBJ2-5, is NAGVMQNPRHLVRRRGQEARLRCSPMKGHSHVYWYRQLPEEGLKFMVYLQKENIIDESGMPKERFSAEFPKEGPSILRIQQVVRGDSAAYFCASSPPPSGRMETQYFGPGTRLLVL.

The V and J genes are TRBV15 and TRBJ1-4; D gene ambiguous. The ends were cut back, 1 base at V and 3 bases at J, with 12 bases in the middle. The CDR3 runs to 16 residues. CDR1 is LNHNV and CDR2 is YYDKDF in the germline V gene (reference sequence). This CDR3 reads CATSRVSGKSNEKLFF. The CDR3, as DNA: TGTGCCACCAGCAGAGTCTCTGGGAAGTCTAATGAAAAACTGTTTTTT.

The rearrangement uses TRBV4-2 and TRBJ2-4; D is uncertain. Germline lookup yields CDR1 LGHNA and CDR2 YNFKEQ. The CDR3 totals 11 residues. The V end was cut by 1 base, the J end by 15 bases, with 10 bases between. Here the CDR3 reads CASSQGIARYF. For the CDR3, the DNA is TGTGCCAGCAGCCAAGGGATCGCGCGGTACTTC.

J is TRBJ2-3 and V is TRBV11-2; the D gene could be TRBD1 or TRBD2 (7 bases each). CDR3 length: 19 residues. The germline V gene encodes CDR1 SGHAT and CDR2 FQNNGV. Trimming pared 4 bases from V and 14 bases from J, leaving 37 bases between. CDR3 in amino acids: CASSSLVPGVTGRVRYAYF. DNA of the CDR3: TGTGCCAGCAGCTCACTCGTACCCGGGGTGACAGGGAGGGTCAGATACGCGTATTTT.

The genes are TRBV19 and TRBJ2-6; 7 bases align to TRBD1. The CDR3 is 17 amino acids. Germline V gene lookup returns CDR1 LNHDA and CDR2 SQIVND (reference sequence). V dropped 5 bases and J dropped 0; count of bases not matched to a gene: 7. CDR3 bases: TGTGCCAGTAGTCCCCGACAGGGTTACTCTGGGGCCAACGTCCTGACTTTC. Its translation: CASSPRQGYSGANVLTF.

V gene TRBV20-1 combines with J gene TRBJ2-7; D might be TRBD1 (6 bases). The better agreement between TRBJ2-5 and the DNA end casts doubt on the J call. CDR1 is DFQATT and CDR2 is SNEGSKA in the germline V gene (reference sequence). This CDR3 comprises 13 residues. The CDR3 DNA sequence: TGCAGTGCTAGTATCAGGGGTCGAGAGACCCAGTACTTC. Its protein product is CSASIRGRETQYF.

There are a few counts of this clonotype. V is TRBV24-1 and J is TRBJ2-4; 11 bases line up with TRBD2. The end of the DNA is better explained by TRBJ2-5, so the J call may be wrong. This CDR3 spans 16 amino acids. The germline gives CDR1 KGHDR, CDR2 SFDVKD. The CDR3: CATSEVGTSGKETQYF. The CDR3 DNA is TGTGCCACCAGTGAAGTCGGGACTAGCGGAAAAGAGACCCAGTACTTC.

This chain uses TRBV20-1 with TRBJ2-4; perhaps D is TRBD1 or TRBD2 (7 bases each). The J call may be incorrect, as the DNA end agrees better with TRBJ2-7. Germline-derived CDR1 and CDR2 are DFQATT and SNEGSKA (reference sequence). This CDR3 is built from 14 residues. The CDR3 DNA is TGCAGTGCTCGCGACAGGGTTGGACTAGACGAGCAGTACTTC. Protein sequence: CSARDRVGLDEQYF.

This chain joins TRBV12-3 or TRBV12-4 and TRBJ2-1, with 7 bases matching TRBD2. The CDR3 extends over 15 amino acids. V lost 2 bases and J lost 10; bases outside the gene matches: 11. The CDR3 DNA follows: TGTGCCAGCAGTTTACTAGCGGCGCGCTCCTACGAGCAGTTCTTC. It specifies CASSLLAARSYEQFF.